The 17 T cell receptor beta chains below all came from one sample that was sequenced in a study of T cell responses to AZD1222 COVID-19 vaccine. Using immunoSEQ multiplex PCR, the repertoire was profiled, and TCRdb retains in-frame clones only, with some absent. The sample contains 74,000 or so clones, approximately 84% of which appear only once. The sample in question was peripheral blood, obtained on day 0 of AZD1222 vaccination. The source is an adult in good health.

This chain links TRBV25-1 with TRBJ2-3; no clear D. CDR3 size: 13 residues. Trimming cost V 3 bases and J 3 bases, with 7 bases left between them. CDR1 is MGHDK and CDR2 is SYGVNS in the germline V gene. The CDR3, as DNA: TGTGCCAGCAGTGACGGCCGTACAGATACGCAGTATTTT. It codes for CASSDGRTDTQYF.

The chain is built from TRBV18 and TRBJ2-7; D is tentatively TRBD1 or TRBD2 (6 bases each). This CDR3 spans 15 amino acids. The V end lost 2 bases, the J end lost 3 bases, and 14 bases lay between the germline ends. Germline CDR1 is KGHSH and CDR2 is LQKENI. As DNA, the CDR3 is TGTGCCAGCTCACCAGGGGGGCCTCAGCTCTACGAGCAGTACTTC. Amino acid sequence: CASSPGGPQLYEQYF. Complete variable domain (other parts from reference TRBV18 and TRBJ2-7): NAGVMQNPRHLVRRRGQEARLRCSPMKGHSHVYWYRQLPEEGLKFMVYLQKENIIDESGMPKERFSAEFPKEGPSILRIQQVVRGDSAAYFCASSPGGPQLYEQYFGPGTRLTVT.

The gene calls are TRBV28 and TRBJ1-2; D uncertain. The CDR3 consists of 13 residues. Trimming cost V 6 bases and J 3 bases, with 11 bases left between them. Germline V CDR1 and CDR2: MDHEN, SYDVKM. CDR3 nucleotides: TGTGCCAGCAGCCCCAGCGAGTACTATGGCTACACCTTC. Amino acids: CASSPSEYYGYTF.

The rearrangement joins TRBV30 to TRBJ1-1, with D possibly TRBD1 on 5 matching bases. CDR1 is GTSNPN and CDR2 is SVGIG in the germline V gene (reference sequence). The CDR3 spans 13 residues. V was clipped by 0 bases and J by 10 bases, with 15 bases between them. For the CDR3, the DNA is TGTGCCTGGAGTGTGGGGGACGGGTTCGGAGCTTTCTTT. This translates into CAWSVGDGFGAFF.

DNA for the CDR3: TGTGCCGTAGACCGGGGCTACGAGCAGTACTTC. This translates into CAVDRGYEQYF. V usage is TRBV10-3 and J usage is TRBJ2-7; D perhaps matches TRBD2 (5 bases). The CDR3 length is 11 residues. With 11 bases removed from V and 3 bases from J, the gap between germline ends came to 11 bases. Germline V CDR1 and CDR2: ENHRY, SYGVKD.

The chain joins TRBV9 to TRBJ1-1, with D perhaps matching TRBD1 (5 bases). In germline, CDR1 is SGDLS, CDR2 YYNGEE. The ends were cut back, 3 bases at V and 5 bases at J, with 14 bases in the middle. This CDR3 contains 14 residues. The DNA of the CDR3 is TGTGCCAGCAGCGCAAATACGGGGGGGACTGAAGCTTTCTTT. Protein product: CASSANTGGTEAFF.

The chain combines TRBV27 with TRBJ2-7, with D perhaps TRBD2 (5 bases). CDR3 length: 14 amino acids. V dropped 2 bases and J dropped 0 bases, with 8 bases sitting between them. Germline V gene sequence: CDR1 MNHEY, CDR2 SMNVEV (reference sequence). CDR3 in DNA: TGTGCCAGCAGTTTAGCAGGACTCTCCTACGAGCAGTACTTC. The encoded protein is CASSLAGLSYEQYF.

The V and J genes are TRBV20-1 and TRBJ1-3; the D is unclear. V gave up 3 bases and J gave up 3 bases, with 15 bases separating them. CDR3 length equals 15 residues. Germline V CDR1 and CDR2: DFQATT, SNEGSKA (reference sequence). CDR3 in amino acids: CSASFPGGDGNTIYF. The CDR3 nucleotides read TGCAGTGCTAGTTTTCCCGGCGGGGATGGAAACACCATATATTTT.

This clone was counted a few times. This chain links TRBV7-9 with TRBJ2-1; D gene unclear. Trimming took 10 bases from V and 0 from J, leaving 10 bases between them. CDR1 SEHNR and CDR2 FQNEAQ come from the germline V gene (reference sequence). CDR3 length: 13 amino acids. The CDR3 bases are TGTGCCACCCTTGCGGACTCCTACAATGAGCAGTTCTTC. It specifies CATLADSYNEQFF.

The rearrangement links TRBV7-8 to TRBJ2-5; 7 nucleotides match TRBD2. CDR3 length equals 14 residues. Germline CDR1 SGHVS, CDR2 FQNEAQ. The junction had 12 bases not matched to a gene; V was cut back by 7 bases and J by 7 bases. The CDR3 here is CASTPSGGPRTQYF. CDR3 nucleotide sequence: TGTGCCAGCACCCCTAGCGGAGGACCCCGGACCCAGTACTTC. Using reference TRBV7-8 and TRBJ2-5 for the parts outside the CDR3, the full variable domain is GAGVSQSPRYKVAKRGQDVALRCDPISGHVSLFWYQQALGQGPEFLTYFQNEAQLDKSGLPSDRFFAERPEGSVSTLKIQRTQQEDSAVYLCASTPSGGPRTQYFGPGTRLLVL.

V gene TRBV11-2 combines with J gene TRBJ2-5, with D possibly matching TRBD1 (6 bases). This CDR3 contains 14 residues. V lost 5 bases, J lost 1 base, and 11 bases lay in between. The germline V gene encodes CDR1 SGHAT and CDR2 FQNNGV. The CDR3, as DNA: TGTGCCAGCAGCGCCTGGACAGCCCAAGAGACCCAGTACTTC. Translation gives CASSAWTAQETQYF.

V usage is TRBV2 and J usage is TRBJ2-7; no firm D call. Trimming shortened V by 7 bases and J by 6 bases, and 16 bases separated the two germline ends. This CDR3 is 13 amino acids long. Per the germline V gene, CDR1 is SNHLY and CDR2 is FYNNEI. CDR3 nucleotides: TGTGCCAGCAAAATGAGCCCCATCGGCGAGCAGTACTTC. It specifies CASKMSPIGEQYF.

Written as DNA, the CDR3 is TGCGCCAGCAGCTTGGCAGGGGAGGGGTACGAGCAGTACTTC. Protein: CASSLAGEGYEQYF. The chain couples TRBV5-1 to TRBJ2-7, with D possibly TRBD2 on 7 matching bases. The CDR3 is made up of 14 amino acids. Deletions cut 0 bases from V and 4 bases from J, with 11 bases between. CDR1 is SGHRS and CDR2 is YFSETQ in the germline V gene.

The table lists this clone with a count of one. The CDR3 reads CASSPGVVPYNEQFF. In DNA, the CDR3 is TGTGCCAGCTCACCGGGGGTGGTCCCCTACAATGAGCAGTTCTTC. V and J are TRBV18 and TRBJ2-1; either TRBD1 or TRBD2 may supply D (5 bases each). The germline V gene has CDR1 KGHSH and CDR2 LQKENI. The length of the CDR3 is 15 residues. The V end was cut by 3 bases, the J end by 2 bases, with 11 bases between.

The rearrangement uses TRBV6-4 and TRBJ1-4; no reliable D call. V lost 2 bases and J 2 bases, leaving 9 bases between the germline ends. The CDR3 has 15 residues. CDR1 is MRHNA, CDR2 SNTAGT, per germline. The CDR3 DNA reads as TGTGCCAGCAGTGACGTGGACGGGACTAATGAAAAACTGTTTTTT. This codes for CASSDVDGTNEKLFF.

The V gene is TRBV19, the J gene TRBJ1-5, with a weak D call TRBD1 (6 bases). Germline V lookup: CDR1 LNHDA, CDR2 SQIVND (reference sequence). Trimming removed 6 bases at V and 3 bases at J, with 12 bases between. CDR3 length: 14 amino acids. The CDR3 nucleotides are TGTGCCAGTAGGACCAGACAGGCCAATCAGCCCCAGCATTTT. This sequence encodes CASRTRQANQPQHF.

In its sample, this clone was seen a few times. The CDR3 is CASSWTESSYEQYF. For the CDR3, the DNA is TGTGCCAGCAGTTGGACTGAAAGCTCCTACGAGCAGTACTTC. This chain uses TRBV2 with TRBJ2-7; D is perhaps TRBD2 (5 bases). Germline CDR1 reads SNHLY; CDR2 reads FYNNEI. The CDR3 has 14 residues. Trimming pared 5 bases from V and 0 bases from J, leaving 11 bases between.